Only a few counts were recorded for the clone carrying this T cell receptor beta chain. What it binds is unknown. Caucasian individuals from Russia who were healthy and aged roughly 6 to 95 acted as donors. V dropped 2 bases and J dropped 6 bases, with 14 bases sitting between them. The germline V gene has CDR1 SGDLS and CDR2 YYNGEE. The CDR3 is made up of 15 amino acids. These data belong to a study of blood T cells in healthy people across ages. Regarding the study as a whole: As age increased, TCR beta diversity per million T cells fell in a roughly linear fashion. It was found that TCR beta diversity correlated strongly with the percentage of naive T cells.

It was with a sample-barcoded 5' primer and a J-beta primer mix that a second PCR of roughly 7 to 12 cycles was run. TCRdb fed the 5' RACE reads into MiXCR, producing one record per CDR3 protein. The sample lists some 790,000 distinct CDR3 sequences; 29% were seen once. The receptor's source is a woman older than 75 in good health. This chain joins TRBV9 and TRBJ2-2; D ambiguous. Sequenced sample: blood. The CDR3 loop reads CASSVRSQLSGELFF. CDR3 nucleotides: TGTGCCAGCAGCGTTCGTAGTCAGCTATCCGGGGAGCTGTTTTTT.